One sample yielded the 30 T cell receptor beta chains listed below, sequenced in a study of vaccination effects on CD4 cells after COVID-19. Their recognized antigens are unknown. Sequencing was preceded by expansion of antigen-specific CD4+ T cells with viral peptide pools in the ViraFEST assay. It was after 10 days of culture that CD4+ T cells were isolated. From March to December 2020, the person had a SARS-CoV-2 infection that was confirmed by PCR. Profiled with immunoSEQ multiplex PCR; TCRdb holds only in-frame clones, not every one. The data contain about 27,000 clones, 77% of them singletons. This specimen consisted of CD4+ T cells from PBMCs cultured with HCoV-NL63 spike peptides, obtained before COVID-19 vaccination. The receptor source for this set is a human donor who had a prior SARS-CoV-2 infection.

This clone was seen more than once but under ten times. J is TRBJ1-6 and V is TRBV7-9; D call uncertain. CDR1 is SEHNR and CDR2 is FQNEAQ in the germline V gene (reference sequence). V was shortened by 1 base and J by 9 bases, with 7 bases between the two germline ends. The CDR3 is 13 residues long. The DNA of the CDR3 is TGTGCCAGCAGCTTAGAGCCTCCTTCACCCCTCCACTTT. It yields the protein CASSLEPPSPLHF.

The V and J genes are TRBV6-5 and TRBJ1-1, with TRBD1 identical over 9 bases. CDR1 is MNHEY and CDR2 is SVGAGI in the germline V gene. The length of the CDR3 is 15 residues. V gave up 2 bases and J gave up 4 bases; unmatched junction bases: 5. CDR3 protein: CASSYDGTGSTEAFF. The CDR3 DNA is TGTGCCAGCAGTTACGACGGGACAGGGAGCACTGAAGCTTTCTTT.

This sequence joins TRBV5-1 and TRBJ1-1; no reliable D call. Germline V gives CDR1 SGHRS, CDR2 YFSETQ. V was shortened by 0 bases and J by 0 bases, with 9 bases between the two germline ends. This CDR3 region has 15 residues. The chain's CDR3 is CASSLGGIMNTEAFF. CDR3 coding DNA: TGCGCCAGCAGCTTGGGTGGAATCATGAACACTGAAGCTTTCTTT.

This clone has only a few counts. This rearrangement joins TRBV29-1 to TRBJ2-3, with 8 nucleotides matching TRBD2. The germline gives CDR1 SQVTM, CDR2 ANQGSEA. This CDR3 has 13 amino acids. J lost 1 base, V lost 7 bases, and 4 bases had no gene match. Here the CDR3 reads CSGDSGGTDTQYF. CDR3 nucleotide sequence: TGCAGCGGGGATAGCGGGGGCACAGATACGCAGTATTTT.

This clone showed up just a few times. The DNA of the CDR3 is TGTGCCACGTCGTGGGAGATGAACACTGAAGCTTTCTTT. It is translated as CATSWEMNTEAFF. The chain uses TRBV2 and TRBJ1-1; no clear D gene. The CDR3 spans 13 residues. V gave up 10 bases and J gave up 0 bases, with 12 bases separating them. The germline V gene has CDR1 SNHLY and CDR2 FYNNEI. Supplemented by reference TRBV2 and TRBJ1-1, the full variable domain reads EPEVTQTPSHQVTQMGQEVILRCVPISNHLYFYWYRQILGQKVEFLVSFYNNEISEKSEIFDDQFSVERPDGSNFTLKIRSTKLEDSAMYFCATSWEMNTEAFFGQGTRLTVV.

The rearrangement joins TRBV27 to TRBJ2-7, with D perhaps being TRBD1 or TRBD2 (5 bases each). V lost 5 bases and J lost 6, with 14 bases in between. CDR1 MNHEY and CDR2 SMNVEV come from the germline V gene (reference sequence). CDR3 length equals 13 residues. The CDR3 is CASSPRGGAEQYF. The CDR3 DNA follows: TGTGCCAGCAGTCCGAGGGGTGGGGCCGAGCAGTACTTC.

The chain carries TRBV19 and TRBJ2-1, with 7 bases matching TRBD2. The length of the CDR3 is 12 residues. V dropped 5 bases and J dropped 15; count of bases not matched to a gene: 10. Germline-derived CDR1 and CDR2 are LNHDA and SQIVND (reference sequence). CDR3 DNA: TGTGCCAGTAGTTCCCGGGACTACCAACCGTTCTTC. Protein sequence: CASSSRDYQPFF.

This rearrangement joins TRBV6-1 to TRBJ1-6; possible D gene TRBD1, 5 bases. V lost 1 base, J lost 10 bases, and 11 bases lay in between. This CDR3 is built from 14 residues. Germline CDR1 MNHNS, CDR2 SASEGT. Here the CDR3 reads CASSEGWGWSPLHF. The CDR3 DNA reads TGTGCCAGCAGTGAAGGTTGGGGGTGGTCACCCCTCCACTTT.

The CDR3 reads CASSLGLAGGPGETQYF. CDR3 sequence (DNA): TGCGCCAGCAGCTTGGGACTAGCGGGAGGGCCTGGGGAGACCCAGTACTTC. The rearrangement joins TRBV5-1 to TRBJ2-5, with 14 positions matching TRBD2. Germline V gene sequence: CDR1 SGHRS, CDR2 YFSETQ. The CDR3 has 17 amino acids. Trimming cost V 0 bases and J 5 bases; bases outside gene matches: 6.

Regarding this clone: The sample holds other DNA sequences that translate to the same CDR3. The chain carries TRBV12-3 or TRBV12-4 and TRBJ2-1; no firm D call. This CDR3 has 13 residues. Trimming left V 0 bases short and J 0 bases short, with 0 bases between. The CDR3 coding sequence is TGTGCCAGCAGTTTAGCCTCCTACAATGAGCAGTTCTTC. Its translation: CASSLASYNEQFF.

This clone was counted a single time. The chain employs TRBV13 and TRBJ2-3; 11 bases are a match to TRBD2. The CDR3 is 18 residues long. The trim removed 1 base at V and 4 bases at J, leaving 10 bases unmatched. The germline CDR1 and CDR2 sequences are PRHDT and FYEKMQ (reference sequence). CDR3 in DNA: TGTGCCAGCAGCTTAGTCCTAGCGGGAGGCTTTCCCCCAGATACGCAGTATTTT. Protein sequence: CASSLVLAGGFPPDTQYF. Full variable domain (missing parts from reference TRBV13 and TRBJ2-3): AAGVIQSPRHLIKEKRETATLKCYPIPRHDTVYWYQQGPGQDPQFLISFYEKMQSDKGSIPDRFSAQQFSDYHSELNMSSLELGDSALYFCASSLVLAGGFPPDTQYFGPGTRLTVL.

This clone was counted only a few times. The chain recombines TRBV2 with TRBJ2-1; 12 nucleotides align to TRBD2. V lost 6 bases and J lost 9; bases outside the gene matches: 9. This CDR3 spans 15 amino acids. CDR1 is SNHLY and CDR2 is FYNNEI in the germline V gene. The CDR3 is CASRATSGRLGEQFF. As DNA, the CDR3 is TGTGCCAGCAGGGCCACTAGCGGGAGGCTGGGTGAGCAGTTCTTC.

The rearrangement uses TRBV9 and TRBJ2-3; no firm D call. Germline values: CDR1 SGDLS, CDR2 YYNGEE. This CDR3 is 16 amino acids long. Trimming pared 0 bases from V and 2 bases from J, leaving 13 bases between. The CDR3 here is CASSVAGVANTDTQYF. The CDR3 nucleotides are TGTGCCAGCAGCGTAGCCGGAGTTGCGAACACAGATACGCAGTATTTT.

The chain couples TRBV19 to TRBJ2-3; 12 bases fit TRBD2. V trimming: 5 bases; J trimming: 1 base; junction bases outside the gene matches: 4. The CDR3 spans 16 residues. Germline lookup yields CDR1 LNHDA and CDR2 SQIVND (reference sequence). The CDR3 here is CASSPRTSGGTDTQYF. DNA of the CDR3: TGTGCCAGTAGTCCGAGGACTAGCGGGGGCACAGATACGCAGTATTTT.

The genes are TRBV2 and TRBJ2-1, with 8 bases lining up with TRBD1. The CDR3 totals 17 residues. Germline CDR1 SNHLY, CDR2 FYNNEI. V trimming: 6 bases; J trimming: 2 bases; junction bases outside the gene matches: 12. The CDR3 loop is CASRLGSPGQAYNEQFF. The CDR3 DNA reads as TGTGCCAGCAGGCTAGGGTCACCGGGACAGGCCTACAATGAGCAGTTCTTC.

The chain carries TRBV5-1 and TRBJ1-1; 9 positions agree with TRBD1. Trimming at V came to 3 bases and at J to 7 bases, leaving 10 bases not matched to a gene. The CDR3 length is 15 residues. The germline V gene encodes CDR1 SGHRS and CDR2 YFSETQ. CDR3 amino acids: CASSSHRTGVDEAFF. CDR3 coding DNA: TGCGCCAGCAGCTCCCACCGGACAGGGGTGGATGAAGCTTTCTTT.

The genes are TRBV6-2 or TRBV6-3 and TRBJ2-3; D is unclear. The CDR3 runs 15 residues. The V gene lost 4 bases and the J gene lost 1 base, with 12 bases spanning the gap. Germline V CDR1 and CDR2: MNHEY, SVGEGT. Written as DNA, the CDR3 is TGTGCCAGCAGTTCCCTGGACCCGCGCACAGATACGCAGTATTTT. It is translated as CASSSLDPRTDTQYF.

The gene calls are TRBV19 and TRBJ1-6, with D tentatively TRBD1 (5 bases). The V gene's germline CDR1 is LNHDA and CDR2 SQIVND (reference sequence). Trimming cost V 7 bases and J 7 bases, with 17 bases left between them. This CDR3 is built from 15 residues. CDR3 nucleotides: TGTGCCAGTAAACTCTCCAGGGCAAGGAATTCACCCCTCCACTTT. Protein product: CASKLSRARNSPLHF.

The rearrangement uses TRBV12-5 and TRBJ1-4, with TRBD1 identical over 9 bases. The CDR3 length is 16 residues. Losses at the gene ends were 1 base for V and 5 bases for J; bases not matched to a gene: 5. CDR1 is LGHNT, CDR2 FRNRAP, per germline. The CDR3: CASGLGRTGENEKLFF. The CDR3 coding sequence is TGTGCTAGTGGTTTGGGAAGGACAGGGGAAAATGAAAAACTGTTTTTT.

This chain connects TRBV11-3 to TRBJ1-1; D possibly corresponds to TRBD1 (6 bases). V was cut by 1 base and J by 0 bases, with 15 bases left in between. The CDR3 spans 17 residues. Per the germline V gene, CDR1 is SGHNT and CDR2 is YENEEA. CDR3 amino acids: CASSLVLTGAVNTEAFF. The CDR3 DNA reads TGTGCCAGCAGCTTAGTACTCACGGGGGCAGTGAACACTGAAGCTTTCTTT.

V is TRBV11-2 and J is TRBJ2-1, with TRBD1 as a possible D gene (5 bases). The V and J ends lost 5 bases and 12 bases respectively, with 20 bases between them. The germline V gene has CDR1 SGHAT and CDR2 FQNNGV. The CDR3 has 14 residues. The CDR3 loop is CASSTRTNRNRQFF. CDR3 in DNA: TGTGCCAGCAGCACGCGCACCAACAGGAACAGGCAGTTCTTC.

This clone was observed a single time. V usage is TRBV9 and J usage is TRBJ1-6; TRBD1 is a possible D gene (6 bases). From germline, CDR1 is SGDLS and CDR2 YYNGEE. The V gene lost 1 base and the J gene lost 10 bases, with 12 bases spanning the gap. This CDR3 has 14 amino acids. CDR3 sequence: CASSVRGADSPLHF. CDR3 nucleotides: TGTGCCAGCAGCGTACGGGGGGCCGACTCACCCCTCCACTTT.

The genes are TRBV12-3 or TRBV12-4 and TRBJ1-1; D possibly corresponds to TRBD1 (6 bases). V was shortened by 3 bases and J by 5 bases, with 10 bases between the two germline ends. The CDR3 length is 13 residues. The CDR3: CASSLGGHTEAFF. The CDR3 DNA is TGTGCCAGCAGTTTGGGGGGGCATACTGAAGCTTTCTTT.

The DNA of the CDR3 is TGTGCCAGCAGCCCCCGACTAGCGGGTGCCTACGAGCAGTACTTC. It codes for CASSPRLAGAYEQYF. The chain recombines TRBV7-2 with TRBJ2-7; the match to TRBD2 covers 10 bases. This CDR3 contains 15 residues. V gave up 5 bases and J gave up 2 bases; unmatched junction bases: 6. CDR1 and CDR2 (germline): SGHTA, FQGNSA.

J is TRBJ2-7 and V is TRBV7-2; D possibly uses TRBD1 or TRBD2 (7 bases each). The CDR3 consists of 14 residues. Trimming took 6 bases from V and 9 from J, leaving 21 bases between them. Germline lookup yields CDR1 SGHTA and CDR2 FQGNSA. The CDR3 region has the DNA TGTGCCAGCAGTCCCAGGGGGGGGACTATCGTGCAGTACTTC. Protein product: CASSPRGGTIVQYF.

The CDR3 protein is CASSPQGTANEQFF. CDR3 coding DNA: TGCGCCAGCTCCCCACAGGGGACAGCCAATGAGCAGTTCTTC. V usage is TRBV5-1 and J usage is TRBJ2-1, with 7 bases identical to TRBD1. CDR3 size: 14 residues. The V gene end was trimmed by 7 bases and the J gene end by 6 bases; junction bases not matched to a gene: 10. CDR1 is SGHRS and CDR2 is YFSETQ in the germline V gene.

The chain has TRBV15 and TRBJ1-3; D remains ambiguous. The CDR3 covers 16 residues. Trimming left V 0 bases short and J 3 bases short, with 12 bases between. Germline CDR1 is LNHNV and CDR2 is YYDKDF (reference sequence). As DNA, the CDR3 is TGTGCCACCAGCAGAGATGTAGGGTTTTTTGGAAACACCATATATTTT. It codes for CATSRDVGFFGNTIYF.

V and J are TRBV18 and TRBJ2-1; D uncertain. The CDR3 has 14 amino acids. Germline lookup yields CDR1 KGHSH and CDR2 LQKENI. The V end lost 2 bases, the J end lost 10 bases, and 15 bases lay between the germline ends. The CDR3 nucleotides are TGTGCCAGCTCACCATATGGTCAGGATATGGAGCAGTTCTTC. It translates to CASSPYGQDMEQFF.

The CDR3 protein is CASSDLRRETQYF. In nucleotides, the CDR3 is TGTGCCAGCAGTGACCTTCGGCGGGAGACCCAGTACTTC. This chain uses TRBV6-1 with TRBJ2-5, with D uncertain. CDR3 length equals 13 residues. The germline gives CDR1 MNHNS, CDR2 SASEGT. V was cut by 3 bases and J by 5 bases, with 10 bases left in between.

The rearrangement links TRBV30 to TRBJ1-2; the match to TRBD1 covers 7 bases. J lost 10 bases, V lost 1 base, and 15 bases had no gene match. The CDR3 extends over 15 amino acids. Germline V gene lookup returns CDR1 GTSNPN and CDR2 SVGIG (reference sequence). CDR3 DNA: TGTGCCTGGAGTGACAACACATGGGGGGACAGAGACTACACCTTC. Translation gives CAWSDNTWGDRDYTF. Full variable domain (rest looked up from reference TRBV30 and TRBJ1-2): SQTIHQWPATLVQPVGSPLSLECTVEGTSNPNLYWYRQAAGRGLQLLFYSVGIGQISSEVPQNLSASRPQDRQFILSSKKLLLSDSGFYLCAWSDNTWGDRDYTFGSGTRLTVV.